The rows below give T cell receptor beta chains drawn from one sample of a study of radiotherapy plus CTLA-4 blockade in lung cancer. The assay was immunoSEQ multiplex PCR, and TCRdb's table has in-frame clones only and misses some. Among around 40,000 clones listed, approximately 70% were seen once. The starting material was peripheral blood, obtained from a patient treated with radiotherapy plus ipilimumab. Receptors originate from a human donor with non-small cell lung cancer who had stable disease on radiotherapy plus ipilimumab. The CDR3 runs from the conserved cysteine through the conserved F or W. A D gene is named only where the DNA matches it firmly. Some rows have no size entry. The others give once, few or many, or a class for an expanded clone.

TRBV5-1	-	TRBD2	TRBJ2-7	CASSPLGRQGYEQYF	TGCGCCAGCAGCCCGCTCGGGAGGCAGGGCTACGAGCAGTACTTC
TRBV6-1	-	TRBD2	TRBJ2-3	CASSDREAGGYGTQYF	TGTGCCAGCAGTGACCGTGAGGCGGGGGGATACGGCACGCAGTATTTT
TRBV7-2	-	TRBD1	TRBJ1-3	CASRGTGARLGNTIYF	TGTGCCAGCAGGGGGACAGGGGCTCGGCTTGGAAACACCATATATTTT
TRBV2	-	TRBD1	TRBJ2-7	CASARQGIESDEQYF	TGTGCCAGCGCTCGACAGGGGATTGAATCTGACGAGCAGTACTTC
TRBV18	few	TRBD2	TRBJ2-1	CASSRGLADYNEQFF	TGTGCCAGCTCACGAGGACTAGCGGACTACAATGAGCAGTTCTTC
TRBV5-1	-	TRBD1	TRBJ2-3	CASSLGLTGGGTDTQYF	TGCGCCAGCAGCTTGGGGTTGACAGGGGGCGGCACAGATACGCAGTATTTT
TRBV7-6	-	-	TRBJ1-5	CASSLVDQPQHF	TGTGCCAGCAGCTTAGTAGATCAGCCCCAGCATTTT
TRBV7-3	medium-sized	TRBD1	TRBJ2-2	CASRRGQGTGELFF	TGTGCCAGCAGGAGGGGACAGGGTACCGGGGAGCTGTTTTTT
TRBV30	-	TRBD1	TRBJ1-1	CAWTDRVYTEAFF	TGTGCCTGGACCGACAGGGTGTACACTGAAGCTTTCTTT
TRBV10-1	-	-	TRBJ2-2	CASSDIDTGELFF	TGCGCCAGCAGTGATATAGACACCGGGGAGCTGTTTTTT
TRBV2	-	TRBD1	TRBJ1-2	CASSAIRQGRDGYTF	TGTGCCAGCAGTGCGATTCGACAGGGGAGGGATGGCTACACCTTC
TRBV19	-	-	TRBJ1-5	CASNPVGLGQPQHF	TGTGCCAGTAACCCGGTGGGGCTCGGGCAGCCCCAGCATTTT